Sequencing of this TCR beta chain was carried out in a study of control samples from healthy donors and cancer patients. Per germline, CDR1 SGHNT and CDR2 YYREEE (reference sequence). This CDR3 contains 18 residues. After removal of 0 bases from V and 0 bases from J, the junction contained 7 bases not matched to a gene. This table comes from immunoSEQ multiplex PCR, and its TCRdb copy is limited to in-frame clones, with some not included. The table shows 150,000 or so clones, with about 93% occurring only once. This sequence joins TRBV5-4 and TRBJ2-7, with TRBD1 matching over 12 bases. The clonotype was recovered from a man aged 50 to 60 in good health. The sample comprised blood. CDR3 bases: TGTGCCAGCAGCTTGGTCGGGACAGGGGGCCACATCTCCTACGAGCAGTACTTC. It translates to CASSLVGTGGHISYEQYF. The full variable domain, its missing parts supplied by reference TRBV5-4 and TRBJ2-7, is ETGVTQSPTHLIKTRGQQVTLRCSSQSGHNTVSWYQQALGQGPQFIFQYYREEENGRGNFPPRFSGLQFPNYSSELNVNALELDDSALYLCASSLVGTGGHISYEQYFGPGTRLTVT.